This passage covers 9 T cell receptor beta chains from one sample sequenced in a study of blood T cell repertoires in COVID-19. Sequencing used immunoSEQ multiplex PCR; TCRdb keeps in-frame clones, though not all of them. The sample has about 190,000 clones; approximately 88% are singletons. Material: peripheral blood. The receptors here all came from a man aged 35 to 55 with acute or convalescent COVID-19.

A note on this clone: The sample has other DNA sequences that encode this CDR3 too. The J gene is TRBJ1-3, the V gene TRBV5-4; D remains unclear. The CDR3 has 16 residues. CDR1 and CDR2 (germline): SGHNT, YYREEE (reference sequence). V lost 0 bases and J 0 bases, leaving 10 bases between the germline ends. The CDR3 spells CASSLGSGLSGNTIYF. The CDR3 region has the DNA TGTGCCAGCAGCTTGGGGTCCGGTCTCTCTGGAAACACCATATATTTT.

The chain is built from TRBV5-1 and TRBJ2-2, with 8 bases lining up with TRBD1. The V gene's germline CDR1 is SGHRS and CDR2 YFSETQ. The CDR3 loop spans 14 amino acids. The trim removed 7 bases at V and 4 bases at J, leaving 6 bases unmatched. The DNA of the CDR3 is TGCGCCAGCCCCCAGGGGGCCCCCACCGGGGAGCTGTTTTTT. This gives the protein CASPQGAPTGELFF.

This clone was observed a single time. The chain has TRBV6-1 and TRBJ2-7, with 8 bases matching TRBD1. The germline V gene encodes CDR1 MNHNS and CDR2 SASEGT. Trimming cost V 4 bases and J 5 bases; bases outside gene matches: 13. CDR3 size: 16 residues. The CDR3 bases are TGTGCCAGCAGTGTACGTCGACAGGGGACGTACCACGAGCAGTACTTC. Encoded protein: CASSVRRQGTYHEQYF.

This clone has only a few counts. The chain recombines TRBV19 with TRBJ1-6; D is unresolved. The CDR3 has 15 amino acids. Germline assignment: CDR1 LNHDA and CDR2 SQIVND (reference sequence). Deletions cut 3 bases from V and 0 bases from J, with 6 bases between. Written as DNA, the CDR3 is TGTGCCAGTAGTATGTACAGCTCCTATAATTCACCCCTCCACTTT. Its translation is CASSMYSSYNSPLHF.

This chain joins TRBV7-6 and TRBJ2-1; D is possibly TRBD2 (6 bases). CDR3 length equals 15 residues. Trimming cost V 2 bases and J 7 bases, with 15 bases left between them. Germline V gene sequence: CDR1 SGHVS, CDR2 FNYEAQ. The chain's CDR3 is CASSLRGGVGNEQFF. CDR3 sequence (DNA): TGTGCCAGCAGCTTACGTGGAGGGGTCGGAAATGAGCAGTTCTTC.

This chain connects TRBV20-1 to TRBJ1-1; unclear D gene. The CDR3 extends over 11 amino acids. Trimming pared 5 bases from V and 8 bases from J, leaving 12 bases between. Germline V gene sequence: CDR1 DFQATT, CDR2 SNEGSKA (reference sequence). The CDR3 sequence: CSAPSGPEAFF. In DNA, the CDR3 is TGCAGTGCTCCAAGCGGTCCGGAAGCTTTCTTT.

V is TRBV18 and J is TRBJ1-5, with TRBD1 matching over 7 bases. With 6 bases clipped from V and 4 bases from J, the junction kept 6 bases outside the gene matches. Germline CDR1 and CDR2: KGHSH and LQKENI. The CDR3 contains 14 residues. CDR3 nucleotide sequence: TGTGCCAGCTCCGGGACAGCCGATAATCAGCCCCAGCATTTT. Protein: CASSGTADNQPQHF.

This clone showed up just a few times. V is TRBV7-9 and J is TRBJ1-4, with D possibly matching TRBD1 (5 bases). Trimming took 6 bases from V and 4 from J, leaving 15 bases between them. Germline V gene data show CDR1 as SEHNR and CDR2 as FQNEAQ (reference sequence). The CDR3 is 15 residues long. CDR3 DNA: TGTGCCAGCAGGGAGGGCCAGGGATTTAATGAAAAACTGTTTTTT. Its protein product is CASREGQGFNEKLFF.

Only one count was recorded for this clone. V is TRBV9 and J is TRBJ2-6; D gene uncertain. Per the germline V gene, CDR1 is SGDLS and CDR2 is YYNGEE. CDR3 size: 18 residues. The ends were cut back, 0 bases at V and 4 bases at J, with 17 bases in the middle. Written as DNA, the CDR3 is TGTGCCAGCAGCGTAGCTACGATAGGTGGAGACGGGGCCAACGTCCTGACTTTC. Translation: CASSVATIGGDGANVLTF.